Listed below are T cell receptor beta chains from one sample, sequenced in a study of T cells after yellow fever vaccination. TCRdb re-called the 5' RACE reads through MiXCR, storing one row per CDR3 protein. The sample shows about 430,000 distinct CDR3 sequences, over 15% of them seen only once. This specimen consisted of PBMCs, obtained before the yellow fever booster vaccination. The receptors here all came from a man between 18 and 35 years old who received the YFV17D yellow fever vaccine. Both conserved end residues are part of each CDR3. D genes are given only for firm matches. Some rows have no size entry. The others give once, few or many, or a class for an expanded clone.

CDR3 DNA | CDR3 protein | clone size | J gene | V gene | D gene
TGTGCCAGCAGCGCGCGAAGAGCAACTAATGAAAAACTGTTTTTT | CASSARRATNEKLFF | few | TRBJ1-4 | TRBV12-3/TRBV12-4 | -
TGTGCCAGCAGCTTGAGGCTAAGGGGAGGCTACACCTTC | CASSLRLRGGYTF | - | TRBJ1-2 | TRBV7-9 | -
TGTGCCTCCAGGGATGGCACAGATACGCAGTATTTT | CASRDGTDTQYF | few | TRBJ2-3 | TRBV24-1 | -
TGCAGCGTAGACGGGACAGGCTACTACAATGAGCAGTTCTTC | CSVDGTGYYNEQFF | - | TRBJ2-1 | TRBV29-1 | TRBD1
TGCGCCAGCAGTGAAGGGGGCGATATTGCTTTCTTT | CASSEGGDIAFF | few | TRBJ1-1 | TRBV10-2 | TRBD1
TGTGCCAGTAGCTCCCCGGGACAGGGAAGGGGCTACACCTTC | CASSSPGQGRGYTF | - | TRBJ1-2 | TRBV19 | TRBD1
TGTGCCAGCAGCCCGGGGGGTACCGGCTATGGCTACACCTTC | CASSPGGTGYGYTF | - | TRBJ1-2 | TRBV6-5 | -
TGTGCCAGCTCCGAAGGCGGAGTCGATTCACCCCTCCACTTT | CASSEGGVDSPLHF | many | TRBJ1-6 | TRBV18 | -
TGTGCCAGCAGCTTATATCTGAGTCGGTACGAGCAGTACTTC | CASSLYLSRYEQYF | - | TRBJ2-7 | TRBV7-9 | -
TGTGCCAGCAGTCCGGACTATGCGAACACCGGGGAGCTGTTTTTT | CASSPDYANTGELFF | many | TRBJ2-2 | TRBV7-8 | -
TGCGCCAGCAGCCAATTTGGGCAGAACACTGAAGCTTTCTTT | CASSQFGQNTEAFF | - | TRBJ1-1 | TRBV4-3 | -
TGTGCCAGCAGCACTTGGACAGGGGGCGCGGGTATCTTCGGGCAGTTCTTC | CASSTWTGGAGIFGQFF | - | TRBJ2-1 | TRBV7-9 | TRBD1
TGCGCCAGCAGCCAGAACCCTAGCGGGACTTACAATGAGCAGTTCTTC | CASSQNPSGTYNEQFF | many | TRBJ2-1 | TRBV4-3 | TRBD2
TGCGCCAGCAGAAATCCGGGGGGGCACTATGGCTACACCTTC | CASRNPGGHYGYTF | - | TRBJ1-2 | TRBV5-1 | -
TGTGCCACCAACGATAGGGGAGGCTCCTACAATGAGCAGTTCTTC | CATNDRGGSYNEQFF | - | TRBJ2-1 | TRBV15 | -
TGTGCCAGCAGCCCGGGGGGGGGATTCTCCTACGAGCAGTACTTC | CASSPGGGFSYEQYF | - | TRBJ2-7 | TRBV9 | TRBD2
TGTGCCAGCATAGAGGGGTTGAACACTGAAGCTTTCTTT | CASIEGLNTEAFF | - | TRBJ1-1 | TRBV12-3/TRBV12-4 | -
TGTGCCAGCAGATTGGAGCGGGGGGGCACAGATACGCAGTATTTT | CASRLERGGTDTQYF | - | TRBJ2-3 | TRBV27 | TRBD2
TGTGCCGGCCAGGGGGGTTTCGATACGCAGTATTTT | CAGQGGFDTQYF | - | TRBJ2-3 | TRBV6-1 | -
TGTGCCAGCAGCTCTGACTATCAGCCCCAGCATTTT | CASSSDYQPQHF | few | TRBJ1-5 | TRBV7-8 | -
TGTGCCAGCAGCACCAGGGATCGGGAGACCCAGTACTTC | CASSTRDRETQYF | - | TRBJ2-5 | TRBV9 | -
TGTGCCAGCAGCGTAGGTCGGGGGGGTGTCACAGATACGCAGTATTTT | CASSVGRGGVTDTQYF | - | TRBJ2-3 | TRBV9 | TRBD2
TGTGCCAGCAGCCCGGTCCGGACAGGGGGCTTCGATGAGCAGTTCTTC | CASSPVRTGGFDEQFF | - | TRBJ2-1 | TRBV7-9 | TRBD1
TGTGCCAGCAGCCCAGGGAGGACCGGGATGGACACTGAAGCTTTCTTT | CASSPGRTGMDTEAFF | - | TRBJ1-1 | TRBV7-3 | -
TGTGCCAGCAGCCCCCCGGCAACTAATGAAAAACTGTTTTTT | CASSPPATNEKLFF | - | TRBJ1-4 | TRBV25-1 | -
TGTGCCAGCAGCGGGGACAGGGGTAGGAATTCACCCCTCCACTTT | CASSGDRGRNSPLHF | - | TRBJ1-6 | TRBV12-3/TRBV12-4 | TRBD1
TGTGCCAGCAGCTCCACCCGGTGGGGGGGGCTCTTCACAGATACGCAGTATTTT | CASSSTRWGGLFTDTQYF | - | TRBJ2-3 | TRBV5-5 | -
TGTGCCAGCAGCCCCGGGGGCATCCCAGAGACCCAGTACTTC | CASSPGGIPETQYF | few | TRBJ2-5 | TRBV12-3/TRBV12-4 | -
TGCGCCAGCAGCCAAGATCTGACGGGACAGGGGGCAAGAGGCTACACCTTC | CASSQDLTGQGARGYTF | - | TRBJ1-2 | TRBV4-1 | TRBD1
TGTGCCAGCAGGGAACAAGAGACCCAGTACTTC | CASREQETQYF | many | TRBJ2-5 | TRBV7-2 | -